Below, one T cell receptor beta chain is given with its context. Its antigen is currently unknown. This sample stems from a study of siplizumab effects on memory and regulatory T cells. Overall study findings and caveats: Roughly 75-96% of proliferating CD4+ or CD8+ clones lacked an assignable naive or memory phenotype. The study found naive T cells seemingly more diverse than memory cells and seemingly major alloresponse contributors. No functional test confirmed suppression by proliferating siplizumab-culture Tregs.

Germline CDR1 is KGHSH and CDR2 is LQKENI. The CDR3 is made up of 15 amino acids. The V and J ends lost 1 base and 3 bases respectively, with 10 bases between them. Approximately 100,000 TCR templates per sample were sequenced. Measured with immunoSEQ multiplex PCR; TCRdb has only the in-frame clones, and not every one. The sample includes 85,000 to 90,000 clones, about 87% of them seen just once. The gene calls are TRBV18 and TRBJ1-5; no reliable D call. Sample: CD4+ T cells sorted from blood. This TCR came from a human donor in good health. CDR3 bases: TGTGCCAGCTCACCACTGTCGGGGAACAATCAGCCCCAGCATTTT. Its translation is CASSPLSGNNQPQHF.